The present entry profiles one TCR beta chain with its context. Its antigen is not identified. The assay was immunoSEQ multiplex PCR, and TCRdb's table has in-frame clones only and misses some. Among 24,000 or so clones listed, about 80% were seen once. This entry belongs to a study of STAT5B mutations in CD4+ large granular lymphocyte leukemia. Germline V gene sequence: CDR1 LNHDA, CDR2 SQIVND (reference sequence). This CDR3 spans 11 amino acids. V lost 7 bases to trimming and J lost 3 bases, with 7 bases between them. Points from the study as a whole: Top patient clones used TRBV06 genes more often: 8/27 versus 2/35 in controls.

The sample comprised CD4+ T cells from blood buffy coats. The chain carries TRBV19 and TRBJ2-7; D is undetermined. This clonotype originated in a human donor in good health. This CDR3 is CASKQGYEQYF. The CDR3 DNA is TGTGCCAGTAAGCAAGGCTACGAGCAGTACTTC.